The rows below give T cell receptor beta chains drawn from one sample of a study of vaccination effects on CD4 cells after COVID-19. No cognate antigen is known for these TCRs. Produced via immunoSEQ multiplex PCR; TCRdb's table is partial and in-frame only. The sample carries around 79,000 clones, roughly four fifths recorded once. The sample here was CD4+ T cells from PBMCs cultured with HCoV-229E spike peptides, taken before COVID-19 vaccination. These receptors were taken from a human donor who received a COVID-19 vaccine. Each CDR3 is given with its conserved first and last residue. A D gene is named only where the DNA matches it firmly. Where a row states a size, it is once, few, many or the class of an expanded clone; other rows omit it.

d_gene: .; j_gene: TRBJ2-2; v_gene: TRBV5-1; abundance: once; CDR3nt: TGCGCCAGCAGCTTGGGTCAGTCCACCGGGGAGCTGTTTTTT; CDR3aa: CASSLGQSTGELFF
d_gene: .; j_gene: TRBJ2-3; v_gene: TRBV19; abundance: .; CDR3nt: TGTGCCAGTAGTAAGGACAGAGTCACAGATACGCAGTATTTT; CDR3aa: CASSKDRVTDTQYF
d_gene: .; j_gene: TRBJ2-3; v_gene: TRBV5-4; abundance: .; CDR3nt: TGTGCCAGCATCCGACGGGGCGGGGTTAGCACAGATACGCAGTATTTT; CDR3aa: CASIRRGGVSTDTQYF
d_gene: .; j_gene: TRBJ1-3; v_gene: TRBV28; abundance: .; CDR3nt: TGTGCCAGCAGTTTAAGGTTGAGCTCTGGAAACACCATATATTTT; CDR3aa: CASSLRLSSGNTIYF
d_gene: .; j_gene: TRBJ2-5; v_gene: TRBV15; abundance: .; CDR3nt: TGTGCCACCAGCAGAGATCTGGGGCCCCAAGAGACCCAGTACTTC; CDR3aa: CATSRDLGPQETQYF
d_gene: .; j_gene: TRBJ2-5; v_gene: TRBV7-2; abundance: once; CDR3nt: TGTGCCAGCAGCGGTGGCCCGGTACAAGAGACCCAGTACTTC; CDR3aa: CASSGGPVQETQYF
d_gene: .; j_gene: TRBJ1-4; v_gene: TRBV4-1; abundance: .; CDR3nt: TGCGCCAGCAGCCAAGAGGGGGGGCAGGGAAATGAAAAACTGTTTTTT; CDR3aa: CASSQEGGQGNEKLFF
d_gene: .; j_gene: TRBJ2-3; v_gene: TRBV4-3; abundance: .; CDR3nt: TGCGCCAGCAGCCAGGCTGCAACTCCTGACACAGATACGCAGTATTTT; CDR3aa: CASSQAATPDTDTQYF
d_gene: .; j_gene: TRBJ1-6; v_gene: TRBV7-9; abundance: few; CDR3nt: TGTGCCAGCAGCTTTGACACTAATTCACCCCTCCACTTT; CDR3aa: CASSFDTNSPLHF
d_gene: TRBD1; j_gene: TRBJ2-1; v_gene: TRBV27; abundance: .; CDR3nt: TGTGCCAGCGGAAGGGGACAGGAACACGAGCAGTTCTTC; CDR3aa: CASGRGQEHEQFF
d_gene: .; j_gene: TRBJ2-5; v_gene: TRBV5-4; abundance: .; CDR3nt: TGTGCCAGCAGCCCACCAGGGTCCCCGGAGACCCAGTACTTC; CDR3aa: CASSPPGSPETQYF
d_gene: .; j_gene: TRBJ1-5; v_gene: TRBV5-1; abundance: few; CDR3nt: TGCGCCAGCAGCTTGGAGGGGGGCCAGCCCCAGCATTTT; CDR3aa: CASSLEGGQPQHF
d_gene: TRBD1; j_gene: TRBJ1-5; v_gene: TRBV5-1; abundance: once; CDR3nt: TGCGCCAGCAGCCAGACAGGGAGCGGTCAGCCCCAGCATTTT; CDR3aa: CASSQTGSGQPQHF
d_gene: TRBD1; j_gene: TRBJ2-3; v_gene: TRBV28; abundance: .; CDR3nt: TGTGCCAGCAGTTTGAGGACAGGGTACACAGATACGCAGTATTTT; CDR3aa: CASSLRTGYTDTQYF
d_gene: .; j_gene: TRBJ1-1; v_gene: TRBV2; abundance: .; CDR3nt: TGTGCCAGCAGTGGGCGAGCGAACACTGAAGCTTTCTTT; CDR3aa: CASSGRANTEAFF
d_gene: .; j_gene: TRBJ1-1; v_gene: TRBV18; abundance: few; CDR3nt: TGTGCCAGCTCACCACTTGGGGGCACTGAAGCTTTCTTT; CDR3aa: CASSPLGGTEAFF
d_gene: .; j_gene: TRBJ2-1; v_gene: TRBV4-3; abundance: .; CDR3nt: TGCGCCAGCAGCCCCCGGGCCCATTCGGATGAGCAGTTCTTC; CDR3aa: CASSPRAHSDEQFF
d_gene: TRBD1; j_gene: TRBJ1-5; v_gene: TRBV24-1; abundance: .; CDR3nt: TGTGCCACCAGTGATTCACTACAGGGGCAGCCCCAGCATTTT; CDR3aa: CATSDSLQGQPQHF
d_gene: .; j_gene: TRBJ2-2; v_gene: TRBV6-1; abundance: .; CDR3nt: TGTGCCAGCAGTGACGGCTTCTTTATGGGGGGCACCGGGGAGCTGTTTTTT; CDR3aa: CASSDGFFMGGTGELFF
d_gene: TRBD1; j_gene: TRBJ1-2; v_gene: TRBV12-3/TRBV12-4; abundance: .; CDR3nt: TGTGCCAGCAGCCTCGACAGGGGCGATGGCTACACCTTC; CDR3aa: CASSLDRGDGYTF
d_gene: TRBD1; j_gene: TRBJ1-6; v_gene: TRBV10-2; abundance: .; CDR3nt: TGCGCCAGCAGGGTTGGCAGGGGGCCGACTAGCTCCTATAATTCACCCCTCCACTTT; CDR3aa: CASRVGRGPTSSYNSPLHF
d_gene: TRBD1; j_gene: TRBJ2-2; v_gene: TRBV6-5; abundance: .; CDR3nt: TGTGCCAGCAGGTCCACAGGGGGCACCGGGGAGCTGTTTTTT; CDR3aa: CASRSTGGTGELFF
d_gene: .; j_gene: TRBJ2-3; v_gene: TRBV24-1; abundance: .; CDR3nt: TGTGCCACCAGTGAACCAGGTACTAGCACAGATACGCAGTATTTT; CDR3aa: CATSEPGTSTDTQYF
d_gene: TRBD2; j_gene: TRBJ2-5; v_gene: TRBV4-1; abundance: .; CDR3nt: TGCGCCAGCAGCCAAAGCGGGGGACACCAAGAGACCCAGTACTTC; CDR3aa: CASSQSGGHQETQYF
d_gene: TRBD2; j_gene: TRBJ2-1; v_gene: TRBV5-1; abundance: .; CDR3nt: TGCGCCAGCAGCCCTGGACTAGCGGGGCTCAATGAGCAGTTCTTC; CDR3aa: CASSPGLAGLNEQFF
d_gene: TRBD2; j_gene: TRBJ2-1; v_gene: TRBV5-1; abundance: .; CDR3nt: TGCGCCAGCAGCTTCCCGGGAAGTCGGGAGGGTGAGCAGTTCTTC; CDR3aa: CASSFPGSREGEQFF
d_gene: .; j_gene: TRBJ1-1; v_gene: TRBV7-2; abundance: once; CDR3nt: TGTGCCAGCAGCTTCGCCGGCATCAACACTGAAGCTTTCTTT; CDR3aa: CASSFAGINTEAFF
d_gene: .; j_gene: TRBJ1-3; v_gene: TRBV7-9; abundance: once; CDR3nt: TGTGCCAGCAGCCCCTTACAGGGAAACACCATATATTTT; CDR3aa: CASSPLQGNTIYF
d_gene: TRBD1; j_gene: TRBJ1-1; v_gene: TRBV18; abundance: .; CDR3nt: TGTGCCAGCTCACCAAGTTCAGAGGGGGCGAGCGGGGCTTTCTTT; CDR3aa: CASSPSSEGASGAFF
d_gene: .; j_gene: TRBJ1-6; v_gene: TRBV10-3; abundance: .; CDR3nt: TGTGCCATCAGGCTACTCGACGGGCAAGATAATTCACCCCTCCACTTT; CDR3aa: CAIRLLDGQDNSPLHF
d_gene: .; j_gene: TRBJ2-5; v_gene: TRBV7-7; abundance: .; CDR3nt: TGTGCCAGCAGCTGGACAGTTAAAGAGACCCAGTACTTC; CDR3aa: CASSWTVKETQYF
d_gene: .; j_gene: TRBJ1-5; v_gene: TRBV4-1; abundance: .; CDR3nt: TGCGCCAGCAGCCCGGGGTCCTTAGCCCAAGTGCCCCAGCATTTT; CDR3aa: CASSPGSLAQVPQHF
d_gene: TRBD1; j_gene: TRBJ1-2; v_gene: TRBV6-2/TRBV6-3; abundance: .; CDR3nt: TGTGCCAGCAGTCGACAGGGCATCTATGGCTACACCTTC; CDR3aa: CASSRQGIYGYTF